These 27 T cell receptor beta chains came from one sample sequenced in a study of shared clonotypes between healthy human individuals. Data came from immunoSEQ multiplex PCR; TCRdb stores just in-frame clones and leaves some out. The data hold more than 500,000 clones, with approximately 95% observed a single time. The sequencing input was naive CD4+ T cells sorted from blood. Regarding subset: CD45RA+ positively selected. The receptor source for this set is a woman under 40 in good health.

V usage is TRBV7-9 and J usage is TRBJ2-1, with D possibly being TRBD1 or TRBD2 (6 bases each). V lost 3 bases and J 4 bases, leaving 13 bases between the germline ends. This CDR3 is 15 amino acids long. The germline V gene has CDR1 SEHNR and CDR2 FQNEAQ (reference sequence). The CDR3 coding sequence is TGTGCCAGCAGCTTGCCTCGCGGGACATACAATGAGCAGTTCTTC. Protein product: CASSLPRGTYNEQFF.

This rearrangement joins TRBV28 to TRBJ2-5, with 7 bases matching TRBD1. Near its end, the DNA agrees better with TRBJ2-7, so the J call may be wrong. The CDR3 contains 12 residues. Germline values: CDR1 MDHEN, CDR2 SYDVKM. The CDR3 spells CASSRQGYEQYF. The CDR3 DNA sequence: TGTGCCAGCAGCCGACAGGGTTACGAGCAGTACTTC.

The chain uses TRBV5-1 and TRBJ1-5, with a possible D match to TRBD1 (6 bases). This CDR3 spans 15 amino acids. V was shortened by 3 bases and J by 1 base, with 11 bases between the two germline ends. Germline V lookup: CDR1 SGHRS, CDR2 YFSETQ. Written as DNA, the CDR3 is TGCGCCAGCAGCTCCACGACAGGCAGCAATCAGCCCCAGCATTTT. It specifies CASSSTTGSNQPQHF.

The J gene is TRBJ1-2, the V gene TRBV6-5; D might be TRBD1 (5 bases). Trimming took 0 bases from V and 0 from J, leaving 8 bases between them. This CDR3 has 15 amino acids. Germline V gene lookup returns CDR1 MNHEY and CDR2 SVGAGI. Here the CDR3 reads CASSYSLGANYGYTF. CDR3 bases: TGTGCCAGCAGTTACTCTTTGGGGGCTAACTATGGCTACACCTTC.

A single count supports this clone. The chain combines TRBV19 with TRBJ1-5; 7 bases match TRBD1. J gave up 4 bases and V 0 bases, and 9 bases lay outside the gene matches. This CDR3 is built from 17 residues. The germline gives CDR1 LNHDA, CDR2 SQIVND (reference sequence). The CDR3 nucleotides are TGTGCCAGTAGTATAGATTTCGGGACAGCGGATAATCAGCCCCAGCATTTT. Amino acids: CASSIDFGTADNQPQHF.

This chain links TRBV28 with TRBJ1-2, with D possibly matching TRBD1 (6 bases). V was shortened by 7 bases and J by 10 bases, with 19 bases between the two germline ends. Germline assignment: CDR1 MDHEN and CDR2 SYDVKM. The CDR3 sequence is 13 residues long. The CDR3 coding sequence is TGTGCCAGCATCGAAACCGGGACACTTGACTACACCTTC. It codes for CASIETGTLDYTF.

The chain recombines TRBV19 with TRBJ1-5; a possible D gene is TRBD1 (5 bases). The CDR3 has 15 amino acids. The germline gives CDR1 LNHDA, CDR2 SQIVND (reference sequence). Trimming took off 4 bases at V and 4 bases at J, with 14 bases between the two ends. The CDR3 DNA reads as TGTGCCAGTAGTAGCGGGACGGCCGGGAATCAGCCCCAGCATTTT. It codes for CASSSGTAGNQPQHF. The variable domain in full, with the rest retrieved from reference TRBV19 and TRBJ1-5, is DGGITQSPKYLFRKEGQNVTLSCEQNLNHDAMYWYRQDPGQGLRLIYYSQIVNDFQKGDIAEGYSVSREKKESFPLTVTSAQKNPTAFYLCASSSGTAGNQPQHFGDGTRLSIL.

V and J are TRBV6-5 and TRBJ1-1; D might be TRBD1 (5 bases). This CDR3 comprises 14 residues. Between the trimmed V and J ends, which lost 5 bases and 3 bases, there was a span of 13 bases. The germline gives CDR1 MNHEY, CDR2 SVGAGI. DNA for the CDR3: TGTGCCAGCAGTAGATATGCGGGGGACACTGAAGCTTTCTTT. As protein: CASSRYAGDTEAFF.

This chain connects TRBV6-5 to TRBJ1-4, with D unclear. V lost 0 bases to trimming and J lost 8 bases, with 7 bases between them. The germline gives CDR1 MNHEY, CDR2 SVGAGI. This CDR3 region has 13 residues. The CDR3 sequence: CASSYSQGEKLFF. CDR3 nucleotide sequence: TGTGCCAGCAGTTACTCCCAAGGGGAAAAACTGTTTTTT.

V gene TRBV6-6 combines with J gene TRBJ2-1; D is unclear. The CDR3 runs to 12 residues. The germline gives CDR1 MNHNY, CDR2 SVGAGI (reference sequence). The V gene lost 5 bases and the J gene lost 7 bases, with 9 bases spanning the gap. This CDR3 is CASSGRRNEQFF. As DNA, the CDR3 is TGTGCCAGCAGTGGCAGACGGAATGAGCAGTTCTTC.

The chain has TRBV4-1 and TRBJ2-1; D might be TRBD2 (5 bases). Trimming stripped 2 bases from V and 2 bases from J, with 19 bases between. The CDR3 is 18 residues long. The germline V gene has CDR1 MGHRA and CDR2 YSYEKL. The chain's CDR3 is CASSQSDGSSITYNEQFF. DNA for the CDR3: TGCGCCAGCAGCCAATCTGATGGGAGTTCGATAACCTACAATGAGCAGTTCTTC.

The V and J genes are TRBV19 and TRBJ1-2; a possible D gene is TRBD1 (5 bases). V dropped 8 bases and J dropped 1 base, with 17 bases sitting between them. The CDR3 is made up of 15 amino acids. The V gene's germline CDR1 is LNHDA and CDR2 SQIVND (reference sequence). The CDR3 reads CASLRQGLGNYGYTF. For the CDR3, the DNA is TGTGCCAGTTTGAGGCAGGGCCTTGGTAACTATGGCTACACCTTC.

This clone was seen just once. V usage is TRBV5-1 and J usage is TRBJ2-1; D remains unclear. The germline V gene has CDR1 SGHRS and CDR2 YFSETQ. Trimming cost V 1 base and J 8 bases, with 4 bases left between them. The CDR3 runs to 11 residues. In DNA form, the CDR3 reads TGCGCCAGCAGCTTGCATGATGAGCAGTTCTTC. It translates to CASSLHDEQFF.

The CDR3 loop is CASSAGQFYEQYF. The DNA for the CDR3 is TGTGCCAGCAGCGCGGGACAGTTTTACGAGCAGTACTTC. The rearrangement links TRBV7-9 to TRBJ2-7, with D perhaps matching TRBD1 (7 bases). Germline V gene sequence: CDR1 SEHNR, CDR2 FQNEAQ (reference sequence). The CDR3 length is 13 residues. Trimming pared 5 bases from V and 4 bases from J, leaving 12 bases between.

The rearrangement links TRBV11-2 to TRBJ2-1; no reliable D call. V lost 3 bases, J lost 3 bases, and 18 bases lay in between. Looked up from germline, CDR1 is SGHAT and CDR2 is FQNNGV. This CDR3 is 17 amino acids long. CDR3 region: CASSFGFGTSVYNEQFF. Written as DNA, the CDR3 is TGTGCCAGCAGCTTCGGGTTTGGAACGTCGGTCTACAATGAGCAGTTCTTC.

The chain employs TRBV2 and TRBJ1-3; 8 positions agree with TRBD1. Germline CDR1 is SNHLY and CDR2 is FYNNEI. This CDR3 comprises 15 residues. The trim removed 6 bases at V and 1 base at J, leaving 5 bases unmatched. The CDR3 loop is CASRPDRGSGNTIYF. CDR3 nucleotides: TGTGCCAGCAGGCCCGACAGGGGATCTGGAAACACCATATATTTT.

The CDR3 loop reads CASRGSGTGYGYTF. The CDR3 bases are TGTGCCAGCAGGGGATCCGGGACAGGATATGGCTACACCTTC. V and J are TRBV6-1 and TRBJ1-2, with TRBD1 identical over 8 bases. The CDR3 is 14 residues long. The germline CDR1 and CDR2 sequences are MNHNS and SASEGT. V gave up 6 bases and J gave up 5 bases; unmatched junction bases: 8.

The genes are TRBV5-1 and TRBJ1-3; D gene unclear. V was cut by 2 bases and J by 0 bases, with 6 bases left in between. The CDR3 covers 14 residues. Germline lookup yields CDR1 SGHRS and CDR2 YFSETQ. The CDR3 nucleotides read TGCGCCAGCAGCTTCGGCATCTCTGGAAACACCATATATTTT. Amino acid sequence: CASSFGISGNTIYF.

This chain links TRBV13 with TRBJ2-3; the match to TRBD1 covers 8 bases. J lost 8 bases, V lost 5 bases, and 6 bases had no gene match. Germline lookup yields CDR1 PRHDT and CDR2 FYEKMQ (reference sequence). The CDR3 is made up of 13 amino acids. The CDR3 loop is CASSKTGESTQYF. CDR3 in DNA: TGTGCCAGCAGCAAGACAGGGGAGTCTACGCAGTATTTT.

CDR3 sequence: CASGRNRGTSGRAFGANVLTF. The CDR3 DNA is TGTGCCAGCGGACGGAACAGGGGGACTAGCGGGAGGGCCTTTGGGGCCAACGTCCTGACTTTC. The J gene is TRBJ2-6, the V gene TRBV2, with 16 bases lining up with TRBD2. There are 21 residues in the CDR3. V lost 8 bases, J lost 3 bases, and 16 bases stayed unmatched. Germline V gene lookup returns CDR1 SNHLY and CDR2 FYNNEI.

The J gene is TRBJ2-3, the V gene TRBV28, with 12 bases aligning to TRBD2. CDR1 is MDHEN and CDR2 is SYDVKM in the germline V gene. The CDR3 has 17 amino acids. V trimming: 6 bases; J trimming: 0 bases; junction bases outside the gene matches: 7. In DNA, the CDR3 is TGTGCCAGCAGCACCCCCGGGACTAGCGGGAGCACAGATACGCAGTATTTT. Translated: CASSTPGTSGSTDTQYF.

The chain couples TRBV7-8 to TRBJ1-1; 7 bases line up with TRBD1. Germline V CDR1 and CDR2: SGHVS, FQNEAQ. V was pared by 3 bases and J by 4 bases, with 8 bases of the junction left unmatched. CDR3 size: 15 residues. The CDR3 spells CASSFDRVRATEAFF. The DNA for the CDR3 is TGTGCCAGCAGCTTCGACAGGGTAAGGGCCACTGAAGCTTTCTTT.

J is TRBJ1-4 and V is TRBV6-5, with 9 bases lining up with TRBD1. The J segment lost 7 bases and the V segment lost 6 bases, leaving 9 bases of the junction unmatched. Germline V lookup: CDR1 MNHEY, CDR2 SVGAGI. The CDR3 loop spans 15 amino acids. CDR3 loop: CASSTAGDRAEKLFF. Written as DNA, the CDR3 is TGTGCCAGCAGCACCGCCGGGGACAGGGCTGAAAAACTGTTTTTT.

The chain is built from TRBV18 and TRBJ2-7, with 7 nucleotides matching TRBD1. The length of the CDR3 is 13 residues. The V and J ends lost 4 bases and 4 bases, in that order; junction bases with no gene match: 4. CDR1 and CDR2 (germline): KGHSH, LQKENI. Written as DNA, the CDR3 is TGTGCCAGCTCACGACAGGGTGGGTACGAGCAGTACTTC. It codes for CASSRQGGYEQYF.

The chain joins TRBV10-3 to TRBJ2-7, with TRBD1 as a possible D gene (5 bases). The CDR3 contains 13 residues. V was cut by 10 bases and J by 0 bases, with 13 bases left in between. Germline V gene sequence: CDR1 ENHRY, CDR2 SYGVKD. The CDR3 DNA sequence: TGTGCCACCAAGGGGCTGAACTCCTACGAGCAGTACTTC. Its translation is CATKGLNSYEQYF.

The rearrangement links TRBV9 to TRBJ2-7; possibly TRBD1 for D (6 bases). The CDR3 is made up of 14 amino acids. V was pared by 1 base and J by 7 bases, with 15 bases between. Germline loops: CDR1 SGDLS, CDR2 YYNGEE. CDR3 DNA sequence: TGTGCCAGCAGCGTAACAGGGACCTCAGGGGAGCAGTACTTC. Translating it yields CASSVTGTSGEQYF.

The J gene is TRBJ1-2, the V gene TRBV6-6; 9 bases are shared with TRBD1. CDR1 is MNHNY, CDR2 SVGAGI, per germline (reference sequence). Trimming removed 10 bases from V and 1 base from J; junction bases left unmatched: 7. This CDR3 is 14 amino acids long. The DNA for the CDR3 is TGTGCCACCAGCCCGGGACAGGGTAACTATGGCTACACCTTC. This sequence encodes CATSPGQGNYGYTF.